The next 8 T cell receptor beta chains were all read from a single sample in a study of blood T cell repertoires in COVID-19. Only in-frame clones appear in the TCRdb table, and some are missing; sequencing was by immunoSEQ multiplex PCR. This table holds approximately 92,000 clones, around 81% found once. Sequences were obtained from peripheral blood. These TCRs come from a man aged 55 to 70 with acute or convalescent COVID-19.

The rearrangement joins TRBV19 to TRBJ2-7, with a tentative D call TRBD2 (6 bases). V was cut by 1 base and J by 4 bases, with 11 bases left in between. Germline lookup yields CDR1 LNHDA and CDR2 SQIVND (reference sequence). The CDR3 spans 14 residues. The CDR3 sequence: CASSIARDSYEQYF. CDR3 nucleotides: TGTGCCAGTAGTATAGCCCGGGACTCGTACGAGCAGTACTTC.

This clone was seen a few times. CDR3 loop: CASSERRDGDEQFF. In DNA form, the CDR3 reads TGCGCCAGCAGTGAGAGGCGGGATGGGGATGAGCAGTTCTTC. V and J are TRBV10-1 and TRBJ2-1, with a possible D match to TRBD2 (6 bases). The CDR3 runs to 14 residues. CDR1 WNHNN and CDR2 SYGVQD come from the germline V gene (reference sequence). The V gene lost 2 bases and the J gene lost 8 bases, with 13 bases spanning the gap.

The CDR3 here is CASSARGVGTGGNEQYF. The CDR3 nucleotides are TGTGCCAGCAGTGCCCGAGGAGTCGGGACAGGGGGCAACGAGCAGTACTTC. The gene calls are TRBV6-1 and TRBJ2-7, with 12 bases that match TRBD1. Per germline, CDR1 MNHNS and CDR2 SASEGT. Unmatched junction bases numbered 12, after V lost 4 bases and J lost 5 bases. This CDR3 comprises 17 residues.

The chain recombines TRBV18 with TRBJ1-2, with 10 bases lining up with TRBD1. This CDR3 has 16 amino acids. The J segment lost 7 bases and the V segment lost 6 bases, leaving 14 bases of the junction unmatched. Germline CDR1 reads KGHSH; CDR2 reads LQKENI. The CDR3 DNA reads TGTGCCAGCTCTGCGACAGGGGGCGCGGCAAAAAGTGGCTACACCTTC. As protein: CASSATGGAAKSGYTF.

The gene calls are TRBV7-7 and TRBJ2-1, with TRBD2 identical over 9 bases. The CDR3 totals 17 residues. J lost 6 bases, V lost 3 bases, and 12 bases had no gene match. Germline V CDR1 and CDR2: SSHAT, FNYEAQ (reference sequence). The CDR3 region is CASSLGVWREGPNEQFF. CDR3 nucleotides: TGTGCCAGCAGCTTGGGGGTATGGCGGGAGGGCCCCAATGAGCAGTTCTTC.

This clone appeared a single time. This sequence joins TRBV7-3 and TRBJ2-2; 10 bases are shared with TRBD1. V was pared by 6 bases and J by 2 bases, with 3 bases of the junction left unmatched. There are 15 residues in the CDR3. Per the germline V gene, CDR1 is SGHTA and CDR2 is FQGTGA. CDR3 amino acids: CASRGTGANTGELFF. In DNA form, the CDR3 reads TGTGCCAGCAGGGGGACAGGGGCCAACACCGGGGAGCTGTTTTTT.

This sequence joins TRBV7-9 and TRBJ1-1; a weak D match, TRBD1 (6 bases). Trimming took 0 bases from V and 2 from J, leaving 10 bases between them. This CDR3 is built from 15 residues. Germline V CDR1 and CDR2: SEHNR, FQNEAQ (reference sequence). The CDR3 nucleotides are TGTGCCAGCAGCTTAGCACAGGGCCGCAACACTGAAGCTTTCTTT. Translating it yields CASSLAQGRNTEAFF.

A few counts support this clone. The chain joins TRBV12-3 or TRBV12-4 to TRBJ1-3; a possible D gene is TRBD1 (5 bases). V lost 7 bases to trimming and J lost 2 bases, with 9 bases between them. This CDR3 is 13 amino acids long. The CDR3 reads CASTTGPGNTIYF. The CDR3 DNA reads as TGTGCCAGCACCACAGGACCTGGAAACACCATATATTTT.